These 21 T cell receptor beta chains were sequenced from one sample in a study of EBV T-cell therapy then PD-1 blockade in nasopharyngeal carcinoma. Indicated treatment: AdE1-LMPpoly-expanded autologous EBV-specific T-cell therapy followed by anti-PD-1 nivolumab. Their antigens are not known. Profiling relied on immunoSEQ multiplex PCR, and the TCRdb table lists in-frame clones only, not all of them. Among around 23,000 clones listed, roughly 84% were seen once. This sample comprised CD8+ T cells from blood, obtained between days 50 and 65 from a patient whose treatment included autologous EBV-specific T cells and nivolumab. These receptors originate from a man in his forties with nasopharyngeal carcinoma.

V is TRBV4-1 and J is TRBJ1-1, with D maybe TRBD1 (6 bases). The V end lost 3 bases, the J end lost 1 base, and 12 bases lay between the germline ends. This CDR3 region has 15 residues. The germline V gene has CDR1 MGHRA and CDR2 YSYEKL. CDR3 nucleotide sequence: TGCGCCAGCAGCCAGTCCCTACAGGGGAACACTGAAGCTTTCTTT. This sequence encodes CASSQSLQGNTEAFF.

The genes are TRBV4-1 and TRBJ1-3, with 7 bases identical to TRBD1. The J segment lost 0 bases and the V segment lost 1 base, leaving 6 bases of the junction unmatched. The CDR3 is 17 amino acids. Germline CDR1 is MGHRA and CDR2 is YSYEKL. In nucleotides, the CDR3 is TGCGCCAGCAGCCAAGTAACAGGGGTGAGCTCTGGAAACACCATATATTTT. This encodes CASSQVTGVSSGNTIYF.

CDR3 sequence: CASSFRDGAYEQYF. CDR3 coding DNA: TGTGCCAGCAGCTTCCGGGACGGAGCCTACGAGCAGTACTTC. The V and J genes are TRBV13 and TRBJ2-7; tentatively, D is TRBD1 or TRBD2 (5 bases each). Trimming left V 3 bases short and J 2 bases short, with 11 bases between. Germline V gene sequence: CDR1 PRHDT, CDR2 FYEKMQ (reference sequence). There are 14 residues in the CDR3.

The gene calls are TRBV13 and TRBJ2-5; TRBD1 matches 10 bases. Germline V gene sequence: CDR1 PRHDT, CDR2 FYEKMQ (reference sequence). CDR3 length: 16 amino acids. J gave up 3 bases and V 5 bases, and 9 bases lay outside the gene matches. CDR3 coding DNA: TGTGCCAGCAGCCCCCCTCGGACAGGGGGGAAAGAGACCCAGTACTTC. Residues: CASSPPRTGGKETQYF.

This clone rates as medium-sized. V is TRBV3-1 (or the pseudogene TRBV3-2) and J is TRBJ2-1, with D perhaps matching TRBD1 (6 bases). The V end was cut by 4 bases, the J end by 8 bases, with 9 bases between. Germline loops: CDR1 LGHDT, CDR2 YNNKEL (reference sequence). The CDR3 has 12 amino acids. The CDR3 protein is CASSPTGYEQFF. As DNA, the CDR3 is TGTGCCAGCAGCCCTACAGGGTATGAGCAGTTCTTC.

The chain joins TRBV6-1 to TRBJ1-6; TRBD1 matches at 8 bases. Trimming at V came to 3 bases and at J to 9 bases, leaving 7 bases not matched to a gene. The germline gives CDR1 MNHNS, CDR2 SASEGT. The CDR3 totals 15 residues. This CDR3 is CASSEVGQESSPLHF. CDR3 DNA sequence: TGTGCCAGCAGTGAGGTGGGACAGGAGAGTTCACCCCTCCACTTT.

CDR3 in DNA: TGTGCCAGCAGCTTGGCTTCCCAGTGGGGTGAGCAGTACTTC. Protein product: CASSLASQWGEQYF. The chain combines TRBV5-5 with TRBJ2-7; no firm D call. Germline CDR1 SGHKS, CDR2 YYEKEE (reference sequence). The CDR3 length is 14 residues. V gave up 0 bases and J gave up 7 bases, with 14 bases separating them.

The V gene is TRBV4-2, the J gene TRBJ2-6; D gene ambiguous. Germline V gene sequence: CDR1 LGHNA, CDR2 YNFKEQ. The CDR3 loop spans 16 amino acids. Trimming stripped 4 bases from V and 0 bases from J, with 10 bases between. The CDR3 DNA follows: TGTGCCAGCAGCCCTGAGACCTCCTCTGGGGCCAACGTCCTGACTTTC. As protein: CASSPETSSGANVLTF.

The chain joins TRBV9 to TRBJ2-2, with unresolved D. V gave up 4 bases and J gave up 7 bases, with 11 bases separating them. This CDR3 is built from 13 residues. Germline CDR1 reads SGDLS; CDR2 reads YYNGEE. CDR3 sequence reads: CASSSSVGGELFF. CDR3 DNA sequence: TGTGCCAGCAGCTCCTCTGTTGGCGGGGAGCTGTTTTTT.

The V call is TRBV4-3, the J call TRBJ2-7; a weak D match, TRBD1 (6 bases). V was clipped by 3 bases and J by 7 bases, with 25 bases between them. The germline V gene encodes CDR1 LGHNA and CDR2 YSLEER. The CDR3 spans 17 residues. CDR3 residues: CASSHFPGTPLTGEQYF. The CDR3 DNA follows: TGCGCCAGCAGCCACTTCCCCGGGACACCTTTAACGGGGGAGCAGTACTTC.

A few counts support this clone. CDR3: CASSRGTGVLNTEAFF. CDR3 bases: TGTGCCAGCAGTCGCGGGACAGGGGTTCTGAACACTGAAGCTTTCTTT. V is TRBV6-4 and J is TRBJ1-1; 10 bases align to TRBD1. CDR1 is MRHNA and CDR2 is SNTAGT in the germline V gene. Losses at the gene ends were 5 bases for V and 0 bases for J; bases not matched to a gene: 6. The length of the CDR3 is 16 residues.

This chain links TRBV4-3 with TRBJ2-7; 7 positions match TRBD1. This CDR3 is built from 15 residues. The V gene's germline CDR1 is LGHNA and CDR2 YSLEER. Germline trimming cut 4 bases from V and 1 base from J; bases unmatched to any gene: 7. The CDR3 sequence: CASSPTPGQSYEQYF. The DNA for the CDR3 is TGCGCCAGCAGCCCGACACCGGGACAGTCCTACGAGCAGTACTTC.

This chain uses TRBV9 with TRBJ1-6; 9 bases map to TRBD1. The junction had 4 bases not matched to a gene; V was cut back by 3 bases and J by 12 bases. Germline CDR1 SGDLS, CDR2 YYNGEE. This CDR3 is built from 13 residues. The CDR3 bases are TGTGCCAGCAGCGCCGGGACAGGGATACCCCTCCACTTT. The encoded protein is CASSAGTGIPLHF.

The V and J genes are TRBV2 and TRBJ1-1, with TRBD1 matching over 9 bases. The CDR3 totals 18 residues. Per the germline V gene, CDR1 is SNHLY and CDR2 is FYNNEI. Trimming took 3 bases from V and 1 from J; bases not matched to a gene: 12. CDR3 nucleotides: TGTGCCAGCAGTGATGAAGAGGCTCAGGGACAGGGGAACACTGAAGCTTTCTTT. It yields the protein CASSDEEAQGQGNTEAFF.

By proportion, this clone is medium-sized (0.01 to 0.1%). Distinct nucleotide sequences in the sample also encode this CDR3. The CDR3 nucleotides read TGCGCCAGCAGCCAAGATCTCGGCTACGAGCAGTACTTC. Amino acid sequence: CASSQDLGYEQYF. The rearrangement joins TRBV4-3 to TRBJ2-7; D is uncertain. The CDR3 length is 13 residues. V was clipped by 0 bases and J by 3 bases, with 6 bases between them. Germline V gene lookup returns CDR1 LGHNA and CDR2 YSLEER.

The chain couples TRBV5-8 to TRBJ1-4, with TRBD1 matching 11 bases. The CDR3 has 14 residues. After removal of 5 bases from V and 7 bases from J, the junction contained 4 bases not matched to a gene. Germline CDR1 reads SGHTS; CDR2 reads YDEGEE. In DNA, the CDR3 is TGTGCCAGCAGTTCCGGGACAGGGGGTGAAAAACTGTTTTTT. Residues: CASSSGTGGEKLFF.

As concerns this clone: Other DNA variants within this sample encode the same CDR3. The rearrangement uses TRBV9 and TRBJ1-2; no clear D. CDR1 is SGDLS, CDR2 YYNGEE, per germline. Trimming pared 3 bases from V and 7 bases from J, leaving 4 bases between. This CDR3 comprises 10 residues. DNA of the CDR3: TGTGCCAGCAGCGGCCGTGGCTACACCTTC. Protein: CASSGRGYTF.

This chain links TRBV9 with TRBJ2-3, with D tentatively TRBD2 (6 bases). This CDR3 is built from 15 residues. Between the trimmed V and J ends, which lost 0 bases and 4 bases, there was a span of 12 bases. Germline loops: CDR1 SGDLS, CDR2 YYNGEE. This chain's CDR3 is CASSVDGGTADTQYF. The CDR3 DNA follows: TGTGCCAGCAGCGTAGATGGGGGGACGGCAGATACGCAGTATTTT. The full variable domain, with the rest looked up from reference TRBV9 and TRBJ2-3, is DSGVTQTPKHLITATGQRVTLRCSPRSGDLSVYWYQQSLDQGLQFLIQYYNGEERAKGNILERFSAQQFPDLHSELNLSSLELGDSALYFCASSVDGGTADTQYFGPGTRLTVL.

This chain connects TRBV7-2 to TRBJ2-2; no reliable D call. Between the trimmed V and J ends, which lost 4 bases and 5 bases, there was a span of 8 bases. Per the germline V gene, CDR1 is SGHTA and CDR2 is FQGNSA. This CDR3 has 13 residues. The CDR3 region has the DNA TGTGCCAGCAGCTCCGGTGAGACCGGGGAGCTGTTTTTT. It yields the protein CASSSGETGELFF.

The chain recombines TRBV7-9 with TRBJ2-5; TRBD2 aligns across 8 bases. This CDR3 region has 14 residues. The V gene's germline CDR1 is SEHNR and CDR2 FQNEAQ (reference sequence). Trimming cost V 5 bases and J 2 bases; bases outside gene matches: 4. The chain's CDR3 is CASSHAGGQETQYF. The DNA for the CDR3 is TGTGCCAGCAGCCACGCGGGGGGACAAGAGACCCAGTACTTC.

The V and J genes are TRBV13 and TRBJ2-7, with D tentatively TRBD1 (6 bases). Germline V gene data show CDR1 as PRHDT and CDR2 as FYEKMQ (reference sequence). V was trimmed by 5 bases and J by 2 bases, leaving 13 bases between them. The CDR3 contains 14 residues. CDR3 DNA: TGTGCCAGCAGCCCCGACAGGCGGCCCTACGAGCAGTACTTC. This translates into CASSPDRRPYEQYF.